This entry describes one T cell receptor (beta chain). The antigen remains undetermined. This sample stems from a study of PD-1 blockade in classical Hodgkin lymphoma. Following autologous stem cell transplantation, relapse occurred in every patient, and exposure to brentuximab vedotin varied. The repertoire was sequenced with immunoSEQ multiplex PCR; TCRdb's copy has only in-frame clones and lacks some. The sample holds over 25,000 clones, about four fifths seen once. General study findings and limits: A reduction in baseline TCR diversity was reportedly seen in newly diagnosed patients relative to healthy donors. With respect to the repertoire differences, their causes, possibly disease activity or prior therapy, remain undefined. Exclusion covered patients beginning nivolumab under 1 year post-ASCT. Complete responders' diversity at baseline resembled that of newly diagnosed patients.

This CDR3 has 14 residues. V lost 5 bases and J 3 bases, leaving 12 bases between the germline ends. CDR1 and CDR2 from the germline V gene are SGHTA and FQGNSA. This sample comprised peripheral blood mononuclear cells (PBMCs), obtained before the second cycle of nivolumab. The receptor was derived from a human donor with classical Hodgkin lymphoma. V and J are TRBV7-2 and TRBJ2-3, with a possible D match to TRBD2 (5 bases). The CDR3 region has the DNA TGTGCCAGCAGCCCCAGCCCGGGGACAGATACGCAGTATTTT. Protein sequence: CASSPSPGTDTQYF.